A single sample gave rise to the 20 T cell receptor beta chains below, sequenced in a study of beta chain features in type 1 diabetes (dated by TCRdb to 2016 to 2018). Receptors were amplified or captured by the immunoSEQ multiplex PCR assay. The entire amount of isolated RNA was reverse transcribed using the High Capacity cDNA Reverse Transcription Kit, so the sequenced TCRB transcripts were expressed ones. TCRdb retrieved this table from immuneACCESS and kept in-frame rearrangements only. Not all clones are present; in checked studies, unresolved V genes account for under half, and no reason is known for the remainder. The sample table lists 200,000 to 250,000 clones, 9.5% to 13% of them with a count of one. Approximately 1.3% of the sample is taken by the ten largest. The material sequenced was central memory CD4+ T cells from blood. The receptors originated from a man aged 18 to 29 in good health.

The chain has TRBV6-5 and TRBJ1-2; 8 bases map to TRBD1. This CDR3 region has 13 residues. The trim removed 6 bases at V and 3 bases at J, leaving 3 bases unmatched. From germline, CDR1 is MNHEY and CDR2 SVGAGI. The CDR3, as DNA: TGTGCCAGCAGGACGGACAGGGACTATGGCTACACCTTC. Residues: CASRTDRDYGYTF.

The gene calls are TRBV9 and TRBJ1-5; 8 bases line up with TRBD1. The CDR3 runs 14 residues. Unmatched junction bases numbered 4, after V lost 0 bases and J lost 8 bases. CDR1 SGDLS and CDR2 YYNGEE come from the germline V gene. CDR3 sequence reads: CASSVAGGGEPQHF. The CDR3 DNA reads TGTGCCAGCAGCGTAGCAGGGGGCGGGGAGCCCCAGCATTTT.

There are a few counts of this clone. The chain has TRBV30 and TRBJ2-1; 8 bases match TRBD2. Germline lookup yields CDR1 GTSNPN and CDR2 SVGIG (reference sequence). The CDR3 is made up of 18 amino acids. Losses at the gene ends were 3 bases for V and 3 bases for J; bases not matched to a gene: 16. The CDR3 coding sequence is TGTGCCTGGAGAAGGAGGGGCCAGGGGCTAGCGGGCTACAATGAGCAGTTCTTC. This translates into CAWRRRGQGLAGYNEQFF.

In the case of this clone: This is likely an artifact of a read error, given a far larger clone one base away. The chain combines TRBV2 with TRBJ2-5; 7 bases are a match to TRBD1. The end of the DNA aligns better with TRBJ2-7, so the J call may be wrong. Germline assignment: CDR1 SNHLY and CDR2 FYNNEI. The CDR3 loop spans 12 amino acids. CDR3 nucleotides: TGTGCCAGCAGACGACAGGGTTACGAGCAGTACTTC. Amino acid sequence: CASRRQGYEQYF.

The table lists this clone with a few counts. A much larger clone differs from this one at a single base, so this may be a read error. The chain links TRBV5-4 to TRBJ2-5; no definite D call. Germline V gene sequence: CDR1 SGHNT, CDR2 YYREEE (reference sequence). Between the trimmed V and J ends, which lost 4 bases and 0 bases, there was a span of 4 bases. This CDR3 has 12 amino acids. The CDR3 DNA is TGTGCCAGCAGCCGGTACCAAGAGACCCAGTACTTC. It translates to CASSRYQETQYF. Together with reference TRBV5-4 and TRBJ2-5, the CDR3 gives the full variable domain: ETGVTQSPTHLIKTRGQQVTLRCSSQSGHNTVSWYQQALGQGPQFIFQYYREEENGRGNFPPRFSGLQFPNYSSELNVNALELDDSALYLCASSRYQETQYFGPGTRLLVL.

This chain links TRBV29-1 with TRBJ2-7; 9 nucleotides match TRBD2. J was trimmed by 2 bases and V by 4 bases; bases with no gene match: 6. The CDR3 length is 14 residues. From germline, CDR1 is SQVTM and CDR2 ANQGSEA. CDR3 loop: CSVGSLAGTYEQYF. The CDR3 nucleotides are TGCAGCGTTGGGTCCCTAGCGGGGACCTACGAGCAGTACTTC.

The sample holds many counts of this clone. The rearrangement links TRBV5-1 to TRBJ2-5; D possibly corresponds to TRBD2 (5 bases). Germline-derived CDR1 and CDR2 are SGHRS and YFSETQ. With 1 base removed from V and 5 bases from J, the gap between germline ends came to 15 bases. The CDR3 is made up of 15 amino acids. The CDR3 loop is CASSLRTSPGETQYF. CDR3 DNA sequence: TGCGCCAGCAGCTTGAGGACCTCCCCGGGGGAGACCCAGTACTTC.

This clone was recorded a few times. This chain connects TRBV20-1 to TRBJ1-1; D unclear. The V end lost 3 bases, the J end lost 4 bases, and 6 bases lay between the germline ends. The germline gives CDR1 DFQATT, CDR2 SNEGSKA (reference sequence). The CDR3 extends over 11 amino acids. The CDR3 nucleotides read TGCAGTGCTAGTCGTGTCACTGAAGCTTTCTTT. This translates into CSASRVTEAFF.

The chain is built from TRBV5-1 and TRBJ2-6; D ambiguous. V was trimmed by 1 base and J by 0 bases, leaving 8 bases between them. CDR1 and CDR2 from the germline V gene are SGHRS and YFSETQ. The CDR3 spans 16 residues. DNA for the CDR3: TGCGCCAGCAGCTTGTTTGGATCCTCTGGGGCCAACGTCCTGACTTTC. Residues: CASSLFGSSGANVLTF.

This clone was counted a few times. J is TRBJ2-1 and V is TRBV5-6; no definite D call. In germline, CDR1 is SGHDT, CDR2 YYEEEE. V lost 0 bases and J lost 3, with 4 bases in between. CDR3 length: 13 amino acids. CDR3 loop: CASSLVRYNEQFF. In DNA, the CDR3 is TGTGCCAGCAGCTTGGTACGCTACAATGAGCAGTTCTTC.

This chain joins TRBV9 and TRBJ2-5, with D possibly being TRBD2 (5 bases). V lost 0 bases and J 5 bases, leaving 14 bases between the germline ends. In germline, CDR1 is SGDLS, CDR2 YYNGEE. The CDR3 spans 15 residues. CDR3 bases: TGTGCCAGCAGCGTAGACGAGGCGAGAGGGGAGACCCAGTACTTC. Protein product: CASSVDEARGETQYF.

This clone was seen ten or more times. Other DNA sequences in the sample encode the same CDR3. This rearrangement joins TRBV30 to TRBJ2-5; D is possibly TRBD1 (5 bases). Germline V gene lookup returns CDR1 GTSNPN and CDR2 SVGIG (reference sequence). The V gene lost 0 bases and the J gene lost 5 bases, with 10 bases spanning the gap. CDR3 size: 13 residues. The CDR3, as DNA: TGTGCCTGGAGTGTTGGCAGGGCCGAGACCCAGTACTTC. Protein: CAWSVGRAETQYF. Full variable domain (missing parts from reference TRBV30 and TRBJ2-5): SQTIHQWPATLVQPVGSPLSLECTVEGTSNPNLYWYRQAAGRGLQLLFYSVGIGQISSEVPQNLSASRPQDRQFILSSKKLLLSDSGFYLCAWSVGRAETQYFGPGTRLLVL.

This clone came up many times. V is TRBV5-4 and J is TRBJ2-1; 10 bases are shared with TRBD2. The CDR3 spans 12 residues. Per the germline V gene, CDR1 is SGHNT and CDR2 is YYREEE (reference sequence). V was pared by 3 bases and J by 15 bases, with 6 bases of the junction left unmatched. Written as DNA, the CDR3 is TGTGCCAGCAGCTCACCGGGACTAGCGCTGTTCTTC. Translated, it gives CASSSPGLALFF.

This clone was seen more than once but under ten times. The same CDR3 also results from other DNA sequences found in this sample. V usage is TRBV27 and J usage is TRBJ2-2; D is perhaps TRBD2 (7 bases). Trimming cost V 1 base and J 1 base, with 10 bases left between them. Germline values: CDR1 MNHEY, CDR2 SMNVEV (reference sequence). The CDR3 runs to 16 residues. CDR3 in DNA: TGTGCCAGCAGTTTATACGGGGGGCGGAACACCGGGGAGCTGTTTTTT. Its translation: CASSLYGGRNTGELFF.

The chain couples TRBV28 to TRBJ2-7; D remains unclear. Per germline, CDR1 MDHEN and CDR2 SYDVKM. Trimming pared 5 bases from V and 2 bases from J, leaving 7 bases between. The CDR3 spans 12 residues. The CDR3 is CASSLGTYEQYF. The DNA of the CDR3 is TGTGCCAGCAGTCTAGGTACCTACGAGCAGTACTTC.

The rearrangement uses TRBV7-8 and TRBJ2-3; D might be TRBD2 (5 bases). The germline V and J ends were trimmed by 5 bases and 1 base, with 16 bases remaining between them. The CDR3 has 16 residues. Germline CDR1 SGHVS, CDR2 FQNEAQ. CDR3 sequence: CASSPRNSEGTDTQYF. The DNA of the CDR3 is TGTGCCAGCAGCCCCCGTAATAGCGAGGGCACAGATACGCAGTATTTT.

Only a few counts were recorded for this clone. The CDR3 nucleotides read TGCAGCACCCGGACTCACTCCGGGGAGCAGTACTTC. This codes for CSTRTHSGEQYF. The V call is TRBV29-1, the J call TRBJ2-7; maybe TRBD2 (5 bases). V lost 8 bases and J lost 7, with 18 bases in between. Germline CDR1 reads SQVTM; CDR2 reads ANQGSEA. There are 12 residues in the CDR3.

V is TRBV12-5 and J is TRBJ2-3; D is possibly TRBD1 or TRBD2 (6 bases each). Germline V gives CDR1 LGHNT, CDR2 FRNRAP. V shed 9 bases and J shed 5 bases, with 12 bases lying between them. The CDR3 runs to 12 residues. Here the CDR3 reads CASNGGGDTQYF. Here the CDR3 DNA reads TGTGCTAGCAACGGAGGGGGAGATACGCAGTATTTT.

This sequence joins TRBV9 and TRBJ1-5; D not certain. The germline V gene has CDR1 SGDLS and CDR2 YYNGEE. Trimming removed 0 bases at V and 7 bases at J, with 11 bases between. The CDR3 consists of 14 residues. The CDR3 region has the DNA TGTGCCAGCAGCGTAGCTTCAGGTGGACAGCCCCAGCATTTT. Encoded protein: CASSVASGGQPQHF.

This chain connects TRBV12-5 to TRBJ2-3; the D is unclear. Looked up from germline, CDR1 is LGHNT and CDR2 is FRNRAP. Trimming removed 5 bases from V and 2 bases from J, with 8 bases in between. The CDR3 runs 13 residues. CDR3 nucleotides: TGTGCTAGTGGTGCCAGAACCACAGATACGCAGTATTTT. Translation: CASGARTTDTQYF.